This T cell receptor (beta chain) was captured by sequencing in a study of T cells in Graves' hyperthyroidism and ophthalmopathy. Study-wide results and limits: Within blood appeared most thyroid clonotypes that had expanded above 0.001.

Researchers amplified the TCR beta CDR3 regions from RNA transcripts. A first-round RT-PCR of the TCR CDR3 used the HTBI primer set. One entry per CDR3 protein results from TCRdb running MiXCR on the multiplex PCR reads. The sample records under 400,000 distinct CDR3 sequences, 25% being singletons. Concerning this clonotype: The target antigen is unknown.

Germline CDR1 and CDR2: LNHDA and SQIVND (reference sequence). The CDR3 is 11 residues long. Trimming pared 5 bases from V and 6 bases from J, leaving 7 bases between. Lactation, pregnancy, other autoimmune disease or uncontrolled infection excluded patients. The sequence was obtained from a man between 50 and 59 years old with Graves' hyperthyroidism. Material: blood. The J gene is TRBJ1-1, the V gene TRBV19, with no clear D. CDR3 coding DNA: TGTGCCAGTAGTCGGGGATCTGAAGCTTTCTTT. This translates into CASSRGSEAFF.